What follows is one TCR beta chain and its context. The antigen is undetermined. The sample belongs to a study of T cells after yellow fever vaccination. MiXCR was run by TCRdb on the 5' RACE reads, yielding one entry per CDR3 protein. The data show about 430,000 distinct CDR3 sequences, around 19% seen once. Study conclusions and caveats: The CD4 and CD8 compartments had a small share of their clonotypes in common.

This clonotype was sampled from a man aged 18 to 35 who received the YFV17D yellow fever vaccine. Specimen: PBMCs, collected before the yellow fever booster vaccination.

CDR3 coding DNA: TGTGCCAGCACCCAGGAGGCGGGGGGCTATGGCTACACCTTC. Translating gives CASTQEAGGYGYTF. The chain carries TRBV12-3 or TRBV12-4 and TRBJ1-2; D is perhaps TRBD1 (5 bases). V shed 7 bases and J shed 4 bases, with 16 bases lying between them. This CDR3 is 14 amino acids long.